These 25 T cell receptor beta chains were all obtained from the same sample, sequenced in a study of blood T cell repertoires in COVID-19. Sequencing used immunoSEQ multiplex PCR; TCRdb keeps in-frame clones, though not all of them. Of some 120,000 clones listed, around nine tenths were seen once; the top ten hold about 4.5%. Sequenced input: peripheral blood. Receptors were obtained from a man in his forties or fifties with acute or convalescent COVID-19.

The V call is TRBV5-4, the J call TRBJ1-2; the match to TRBD1 covers 7 bases. The CDR3 spans 14 residues. The V and J ends lost 0 bases and 1 base, in that order; junction bases with no gene match: 0. Germline CDR1 and CDR2: SGHNT and YYREEE (reference sequence). The CDR3 bases are TGTGCCAGCAGCTTGGGACAGGGTAACTATGGCTACACCTTC. Its protein is CASSLGQGNYGYTF.

V is TRBV10-3 and J is TRBJ1-1, with D perhaps matching TRBD1 (5 bases). CDR3 length equals 16 residues. From germline, CDR1 is ENHRY and CDR2 SYGVKD. The V end lost 0 bases, the J end lost 5 bases, and 16 bases lay between the germline ends. The CDR3 bases are TGTGCCATCAGTGAGTCGTTGCAGGGCTTAAAGACTGAAGCTTTCTTT. It translates to CAISESLQGLKTEAFF.

The chain carries TRBV7-2 and TRBJ1-5, with D tentatively TRBD1 (6 bases). The CDR3 runs to 12 residues. The V end lost 1 base, the J end lost 14 bases, and 12 bases lay between the germline ends. CDR1 and CDR2 from the germline V gene are SGHTA and FQGNSA. This chain's CDR3 is CASSLEGGLKHF. The CDR3 region has the DNA TGTGCCAGCAGCTTAGAGGGGGGACTAAAGCATTTT.

CDR3 region: CASGFLGLEAFF. The CDR3 DNA is TGTGCTAGTGGTTTCCTGGGCTTGGAAGCTTTCTTT. This sequence joins TRBV12-5 and TRBJ1-1; D ambiguous. In germline, CDR1 is LGHNT, CDR2 FRNRAP. The CDR3 contains 12 residues. V was pared by 3 bases and J by 8 bases, with 10 bases between. Together with reference TRBV12-5 and TRBJ1-1, the CDR3 gives the full variable domain: DARVTQTPRHKVTEMGQEVTMRCQPILGHNTVFWYRQTMMQGLELLAYFRNRAPLDDSGMPKDRFSAEMPDATLATLKIQPSEPRDSAVYFCASGFLGLEAFFGQGTRLTVV.

V is TRBV11-3 and J is TRBJ2-1; weak D call: TRBD2 (6 bases). The CDR3 consists of 14 residues. Trimming took 5 bases from V and 9 from J, leaving 17 bases between them. Germline lookup yields CDR1 SGHNT and CDR2 YENEEA. The CDR3: CASSPSAGLGEQFF. CDR3 in DNA: TGTGCCAGCAGCCCTAGCGCAGGGCTCGGTGAGCAGTTCTTC.

The V and J genes are TRBV23-1 and TRBJ2-2; the D gene is possibly TRBD2 (5 bases). TRBV23-1 is marked as an open reading frame, function uncertain. The length of the CDR3 is 14 residues. V was clipped by 4 bases and J by 7 bases, with 13 bases between them. The CDR3 is CASSRVGVVGELFF. In DNA, the CDR3 is TGCGCCAGCAGTCGCGTCGGGGTGGTCGGGGAGCTGTTTTTT.

V is TRBV19 and J is TRBJ1-5, with D unresolved. The germline V and J ends were trimmed by 7 bases and 1 base, with 17 bases remaining between them. Germline CDR1 reads LNHDA; CDR2 reads SQIVND (reference sequence). CDR3 length: 16 residues. The CDR3 DNA follows: TGTGCCAGTACCATGAGGGCAGGTTCCAGCAATCAGCCCCAGCATTTT. Its translation is CASTMRAGSSNQPQHF. The full variable domain, in which reference TRBV19 and TRBJ1-5 provide the parts outside the CDR3, is DGGITQSPKYLFRKEGQNVTLSCEQNLNHDAMYWYRQDPGQGLRLIYYSQIVNDFQKGDIAEGYSVSREKKESFPLTVTSAQKNPTAFYLCASTMRAGSSNQPQHFGDGTRLSIL.

The rearrangement links TRBV4-2 to TRBJ1-5; a weak D match, TRBD1 (6 bases). The germline gives CDR1 LGHNA, CDR2 YNFKEQ. This CDR3 is built from 16 residues. V lost 4 bases, J lost 4 bases, and 17 bases lay in between. The CDR3: CASSPGAQGGNQPQHF. CDR3 nucleotides: TGTGCCAGCAGCCCCGGGGCACAGGGAGGGAATCAGCCCCAGCATTTT.

The chain uses TRBV5-1 and TRBJ1-1; 7 bases map to TRBD1. CDR1 is SGHRS and CDR2 is YFSETQ in the germline V gene. The CDR3 consists of 13 residues. Trimming at V came to 5 bases and at J to 7 bases, leaving 8 bases not matched to a gene. Here the CDR3 DNA reads TGCGCCAGCAGATCCGAGGACAGGCGTGAAGCTTTCTTT. Translated: CASRSEDRREAFF.

This sequence joins TRBV18 and TRBJ2-3; no reliable D call. There are 11 residues in the CDR3. The ends were cut back, 2 bases at V and 6 bases at J, with 3 bases in the middle. The germline V gene has CDR1 KGHSH and CDR2 LQKENI. The CDR3 DNA reads as TGTGCCAGCTCACCATCGGATACGCAGTATTTT. Its translation is CASSPSDTQYF.

The V gene is TRBV27, the J gene TRBJ1-1, with 8 positions matching TRBD1. Germline CDR1 MNHEY, CDR2 SMNVEV (reference sequence). The CDR3 has 12 residues. V trimming: 3 bases; J trimming: 11 bases; junction bases outside the gene matches: 5. The CDR3 loop is CASSFYRGRAFF. The CDR3 DNA sequence: TGTGCCAGCAGTTTCTACAGGGGGAGGGCTTTCTTT.

The chain combines TRBV14 with TRBJ2-3; D is undetermined. This CDR3 is 13 amino acids long. The germline gives CDR1 SGHDN, CDR2 FVKESK. Trimming stripped 3 bases from V and 2 bases from J, with 6 bases between. The CDR3 DNA sequence: TGTGCCAGCAGCCAGAGACTCACAGATACGCAGTATTTT. It yields the protein CASSQRLTDTQYF.

CDR3: CASSYSAVNYGYTF. The CDR3 nucleotides read TGTGCCAGCAGTTACTCGGCAGTGAACTATGGCTACACCTTC. V usage is TRBV6-2 or TRBV6-3 and J usage is TRBJ1-2; D gene uncertain. Germline lookup yields CDR1 MNHEY and CDR2 SVGEGT. The ends were cut back, 0 bases at V and 2 bases at J, with 7 bases in the middle. The CDR3 extends over 14 amino acids.

The chain has TRBV27 and TRBJ2-1; 8 positions agree with TRBD2. V shed 2 bases and J 6 bases; nucleotides not matched to a gene: 6. The CDR3 runs 15 residues. Germline V gene lookup returns CDR1 MNHEY and CDR2 SMNVEV (reference sequence). CDR3: CASSLRGTSSNEQFF. CDR3 bases: TGTGCCAGCAGTTTAAGAGGGACTAGTTCCAATGAGCAGTTCTTC.

In this sample, this clone turned up once. This chain joins TRBV30 and TRBJ1-3; D gene uncertain. V shed 0 bases and J shed 0 bases, with 15 bases lying between them. Per germline, CDR1 GTSNPN and CDR2 SVGIG (reference sequence). This CDR3 has 17 amino acids. CDR3 in amino acids: CAWSVQQGPTSGNTIYF. The DNA of the CDR3 is TGTGCCTGGAGTGTACAGCAAGGCCCTACCTCTGGAAACACCATATATTTT.

This clone came up a few times. The chain carries TRBV19 and TRBJ2-6; D is ambiguous. V lost 6 bases and J lost 0, with 6 bases in between. CDR1 is LNHDA and CDR2 is SQIVND in the germline V gene (reference sequence). The CDR3 sequence is 14 residues long. CDR3 sequence (DNA): TGTGCCAGTAGAATACACTCTGGGGCCAACGTCCTGACTTTC. Translating it yields CASRIHSGANVLTF.

This clone has only one observation. The rearrangement links TRBV4-2 to TRBJ1-2; a weak D match, TRBD1 (5 bases). Germline CDR1 and CDR2: LGHNA and YNFKEQ. The germline V and J ends were trimmed by 0 bases and 4 bases, with 12 bases remaining between them. There are 15 residues in the CDR3. The CDR3 bases are TGTGCCAGCAGCCAAGATACGACGGACATCTATGGCTACACCTTC. Translating it yields CASSQDTTDIYGYTF.

A few counts support this clone. The J gene is TRBJ1-1, the V gene TRBV9, with TRBD1 matching over 8 bases. The trim removed 0 bases at V and 8 bases at J, leaving 6 bases unmatched. The CDR3 runs 14 residues. Germline V CDR1 and CDR2: SGDLS, YYNGEE. The CDR3 DNA reads as TGTGCCAGCAGCGTAGAGGCAGGGGGCACGGAAGCTTTCTTT. Translation: CASSVEAGGTEAFF.

V is TRBV12-3 or TRBV12-4 and J is TRBJ1-1; D gene uncertain. The CDR3 sequence is 13 residues long. V lost 5 bases, J lost 4 bases, and 11 bases lay in between. This chain's CDR3 is CASSTLRGTEAFF. The CDR3, as DNA: TGTGCCAGCAGTACACTACGGGGCACTGAAGCTTTCTTT.

The chain combines TRBV5-1 with TRBJ2-3, with D unclear. Between the trimmed V and J ends, which lost 4 bases and 5 bases, there was a span of 11 bases. The germline V gene has CDR1 SGHRS and CDR2 YFSETQ. The CDR3 runs 13 residues. The CDR3 coding sequence is TGCGCCAGCAGCCCCCTGGCTGGAGATACGCAGTATTTT. Encoded protein: CASSPLAGDTQYF.

This sequence joins TRBV18 and TRBJ1-6, with 7 bases identical to TRBD1. Germline V lookup: CDR1 KGHSH, CDR2 LQKENI. J was trimmed by 7 bases and V by 5 bases; bases with no gene match: 5. The CDR3 runs 14 residues. The CDR3 loop is CASSYGTENSPLHF. CDR3 bases: TGTGCCAGCTCATACGGGACAGAGAATTCACCCCTCCACTTT.

This sequence joins TRBV6-5 and TRBJ1-6; 8 bases line up with TRBD1. CDR3 length: 14 residues. Losses at the gene ends were 5 bases for V and 9 bases for J; bases not matched to a gene: 6. Germline V CDR1 and CDR2: MNHEY, SVGAGI. The CDR3 reads CASSQRTGISPLHF. For the CDR3, the DNA is TGTGCCAGCAGTCAAAGGACAGGGATTTCACCCCTCCACTTT.

This CDR3 reads CASSVEGQNYGYTF. In DNA form, the CDR3 reads TGTGCCAGCAGCGTAGAAGGACAGAACTATGGCTACACCTTC. The chain links TRBV9 to TRBJ1-2; maybe TRBD1 (6 bases). CDR3 length: 14 amino acids. Looked up from germline, CDR1 is SGDLS and CDR2 is YYNGEE. With 0 bases removed from V and 2 bases from J, the gap between germline ends came to 8 bases.

The chain couples TRBV5-6 to TRBJ2-3, with 9 bases matching TRBD1. Per the germline V gene, CDR1 is SGHDT and CDR2 is YYEEEE. With V trimmed by 3 bases and J by 5 bases, 7 bases remained unmatched. The CDR3 runs 15 residues. The CDR3, as DNA: TGTGCCAGCAGCTCAGGACAGGGGAGGAAAGATACGCAGTATTTT. This translates into CASSSGQGRKDTQYF.

This clone was detected only once. In DNA form, the CDR3 reads TGTGCCAGCAGCTTAGCCCCAGGGAACGAGCAGTACTTC. It is translated as CASSLAPGNEQYF. The gene calls are TRBV5-5 and TRBJ2-7; a weak D match, TRBD1 (5 bases). Germline CDR1 reads SGHKS; CDR2 reads YYEKEE (reference sequence). The CDR3 length is 13 residues. The V end was cut by 2 bases, the J end by 5 bases, with 11 bases between.